This T cell receptor beta chain was documented in a study of blood T cell repertoires in COVID-19. For the study at large: The United States, Italy and Spain supplied acute and convalescent COVID-19 samples. Nucleic acid was either cDNA or gDNA, and it came from T cells, B-cell-depleted T cells, or PBMCs.

In the original workflow: From reference gene primer amplification, estimates of nucleated cell counts were derived. Profiling relied on immunoSEQ multiplex PCR, and the TCRdb table lists in-frame clones only, not all of them. The V and J calls and clone size were taken over from that table, and D and trimming were inferred from the DNA. The data hold 350,000 to 400,000 clones, with 89% observed a single time. A Seattle source enrolled patients during active infection and followed them longitudinally. CDR3 length: 18 amino acids. Germline CDR1 reads MGHRA; CDR2 reads YSYEKL. V was pared by 1 base and J by 6 bases, with 15 bases of the junction left unmatched.

What was sequenced was peripheral blood. This chain uses TRBV4-1 with TRBJ2-1; 7 nucleotides align to TRBD1. The clonotype comes from a young woman with COVID-19, enrolled during active disease. CDR3 DNA sequence: TGCGCCAGCAGCCAAGGAACCCAGGGACAGATCCTCGGCAATGAGCAGTTCTTC. This gives the protein CASSQGTQGQILGNEQFF.